This T cell receptor beta chain was retrieved from a study of PD-L1 blockade in urothelial cancer. Study-level background: Patients arrived having already received 0 to 3 prior chemotherapy regimens. A median approximately 150,000 T cells were found in blood samples.

The CDR3 spans 15 residues. From germline, CDR1 is SGHAT and CDR2 FQNNGV. Trimming removed 4 bases at V and 9 bases at J, with 19 bases between. This clone was counted once. Synthetic spike-ins, TCR analog templates, were added into each PCR. Sequencing used immunoSEQ multiplex PCR; TCRdb keeps in-frame clones, though not all of them. In the table there are 40,000 to 55,000 clones, around 90% of which are singletons. The time point denotes: peripheral blood 6 weeks after treatment start. The sequenced sample was PBMCs, obtained around atezolizumab (anti-PD-L1) treatment. J is TRBJ2-1 and V is TRBV11-2; possible D gene TRBD2, 5 bases. The origin of this receptor is a man aged 55-75 years with urothelial cancer. CDR3 bases: TGTGCCAGCAGCTCTCACCCGGGGTCATCCAGTGAGCAGTTCTTC. Amino acids: CASSSHPGSSSEQFF.